This T cell receptor (beta chain) was recovered during a study of blood T cell repertoires in COVID-19 (dated by TCRdb to 2020 to 2022). Concerning the study at large: Samples covering the acute and convalescent phases of COVID-19 were provided by collaborators in the United States, Italy and Spain. The material from the prospective study consisted of cDNA or gDNA derived from T cells, B-cell-depleted T cells, or PBMCs. The dataset comprised deeply sampled blood TCRbeta repertoires from subjects exposed to, actively infected with, or recovered from COVID-19. The repertoires were made available in a free public database intended to serve as a resource for research on the immune response to SARS-CoV-2. The samples were drawn from the first 160 participants of the ongoing ImmuneRACE study and from more than 1,000 subjects provided by 6 global collaborators. Nearly every sample came with metadata listing a de-identified subject ID, COVID-19 status, age in years and sex. Where available, HLA class I and class II types were obtained from metadata supplied by the sample provider rather than from assay-based typing.

With regard to this clone: The antigen this receptor binds is unknown. Per-base qualities were not stored, and no clone one base away is much larger.

On the study overall, not on this receptor specifically: Clinical and demographic metadata were provided uncurated, with the amount varying by source and participant.

Whole blood was collected in K2EDTA tubes by collaborating institutions according to the institutions' own protocols. For TCRbeta analysis, collaborator samples were shipped as frozen whole blood, as isolated PBMCs, or as DNA extracted from either sample type. The CDR3 numbers 14 residues from cysteine through phenylalanine. Only the CDR3 DNA stays, 42 bases, in frame from base 1. V is shortened by 8 bases, J by 2 bases, and the region joining them spans 13 bases. The germline V gene gives CDR1 as ENHRY and CDR2 as SYGVKD. TCRbeta CDR3 regions were amplified from genomic DNA by means of the immunoSEQ Assay, a bias-controlled multiplex PCR. The paper's processing steps were these. The number of nucleated cells in each sample was estimated from the amplification of reference gene primers within the assay. To quantify the absolute abundance of each unique TCRbeta CDR3 rearrangement, sequence reads were collapsed and filtered. For each sample, productive Simpson clonality was calculated as the square root of Simpson's diversity index across productive rearrangements. As stored in TCRdb, this immuneACCESS dataset retains in-frame rearrangements with V and J assigned. A fraction of the clones does not appear; measured against another copy, unresolved V genes explain less than half of the discrepancy, and the remainder lacks a known reason. The D gene and trimming were derived from the DNA, and the V and J assignments and clone size from that table. This sample gives hundreds of thousands of clones in total; about 80% of them show up just once. The ten biggest clones cover about 2.3% of the sample.

The TCR sequence derives from a woman between 40 and 50 years old with active or convalescent COVID-19. The sequencing input was peripheral blood. The chain is encoded by TRBV10-3 joined to TRBJ1-5, with no confidently assigned D gene. The base sequence is TGTGCCATCGGCGAACAGCCTGGCAATCAGCCCCAGCATTTT. Translated, it gives CAIGEQPGNQPQHF.